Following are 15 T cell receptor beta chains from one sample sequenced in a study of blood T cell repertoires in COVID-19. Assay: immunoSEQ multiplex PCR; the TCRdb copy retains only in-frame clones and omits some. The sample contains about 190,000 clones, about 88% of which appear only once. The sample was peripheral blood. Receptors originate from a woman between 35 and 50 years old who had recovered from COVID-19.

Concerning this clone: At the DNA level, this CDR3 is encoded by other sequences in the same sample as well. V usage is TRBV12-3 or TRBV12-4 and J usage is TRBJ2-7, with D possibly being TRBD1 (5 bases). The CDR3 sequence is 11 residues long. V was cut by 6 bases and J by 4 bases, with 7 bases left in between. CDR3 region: CASSQGYEQYF. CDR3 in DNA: TGTGCCAGCAGCCAGGGTTACGAGCAGTACTTC.

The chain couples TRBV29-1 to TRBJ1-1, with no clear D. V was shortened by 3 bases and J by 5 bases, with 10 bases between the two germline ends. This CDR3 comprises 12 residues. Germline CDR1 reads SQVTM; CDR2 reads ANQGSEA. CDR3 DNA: TGCAGCGTTGATCTGGGCTTAACTGAAGCTTTCTTT. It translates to CSVDLGLTEAFF.

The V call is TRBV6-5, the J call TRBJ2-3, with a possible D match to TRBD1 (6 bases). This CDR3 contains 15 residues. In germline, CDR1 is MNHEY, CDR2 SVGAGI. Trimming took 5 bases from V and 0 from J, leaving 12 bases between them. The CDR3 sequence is CASSIGQSSTDTQYF. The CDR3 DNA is TGTGCCAGCAGTATAGGACAGAGTAGCACAGATACGCAGTATTTT.

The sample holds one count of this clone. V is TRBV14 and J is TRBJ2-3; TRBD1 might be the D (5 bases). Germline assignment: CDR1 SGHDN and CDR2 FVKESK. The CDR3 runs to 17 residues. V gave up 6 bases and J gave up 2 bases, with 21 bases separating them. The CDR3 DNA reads TGTGCCAGCAGTCCCCGACCCTGGGGCAGGGCCACAGATACGCAGTATTTT. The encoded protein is CASSPRPWGRATDTQYF.

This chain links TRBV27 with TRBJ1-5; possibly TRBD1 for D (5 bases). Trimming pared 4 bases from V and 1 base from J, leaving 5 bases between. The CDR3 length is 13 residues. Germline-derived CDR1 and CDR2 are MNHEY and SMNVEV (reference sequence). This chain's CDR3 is CASSSGSNQPQHF. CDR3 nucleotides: TGTGCCAGCAGTTCAGGGAGCAATCAGCCCCAGCATTTT.

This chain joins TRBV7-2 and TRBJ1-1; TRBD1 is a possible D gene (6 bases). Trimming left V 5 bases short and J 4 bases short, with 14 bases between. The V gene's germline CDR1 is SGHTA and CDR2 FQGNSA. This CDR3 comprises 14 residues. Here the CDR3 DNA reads TGTGCCAGCAGCATTTGGGACAATCCCACTGAAGCTTTCTTT. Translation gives CASSIWDNPTEAFF.

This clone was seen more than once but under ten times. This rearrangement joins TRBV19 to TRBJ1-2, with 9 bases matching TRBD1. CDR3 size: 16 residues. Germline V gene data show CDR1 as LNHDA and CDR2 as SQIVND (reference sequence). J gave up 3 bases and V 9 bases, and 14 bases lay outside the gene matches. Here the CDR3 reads CASLPRQGEGHYGYTF. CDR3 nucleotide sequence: TGTGCCAGCCTCCCGCGACAGGGGGAAGGGCACTATGGCTACACCTTC.

The CDR3 spells CASSWGLSSYNEQFF. CDR3 bases: TGTGCCAGCAGCTGGGGGCTTAGCTCCTACAATGAGCAGTTCTTC. The rearrangement links TRBV5-6 to TRBJ2-1, with a weak D call TRBD1 (6 bases). Per germline, CDR1 SGHDT and CDR2 YYEEEE. V lost 3 bases to trimming and J lost 0 bases, with 10 bases between them. The CDR3 has 15 amino acids.

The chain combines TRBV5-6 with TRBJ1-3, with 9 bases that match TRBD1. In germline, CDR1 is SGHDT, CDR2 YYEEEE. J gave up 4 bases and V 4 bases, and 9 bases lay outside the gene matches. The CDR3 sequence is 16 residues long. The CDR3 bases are TGTGCCAGCAGCCCCGCCGGGACAGGGTACGGAAACACCATATATTTT. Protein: CASSPAGTGYGNTIYF.

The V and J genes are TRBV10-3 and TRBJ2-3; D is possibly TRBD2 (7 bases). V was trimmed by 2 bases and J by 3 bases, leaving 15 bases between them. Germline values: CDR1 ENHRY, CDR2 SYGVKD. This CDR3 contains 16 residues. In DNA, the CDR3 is TGTGCCATCAGTGAGCCAAAGGGGGGGAAGACAGATACGCAGTATTTT. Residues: CAISEPKGGKTDTQYF.

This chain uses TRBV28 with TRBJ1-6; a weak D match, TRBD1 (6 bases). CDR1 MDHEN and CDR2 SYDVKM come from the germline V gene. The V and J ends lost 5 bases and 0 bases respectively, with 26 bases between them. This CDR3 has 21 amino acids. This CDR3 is CASSPYGLGGPTSSYNSPLHF. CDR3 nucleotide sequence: TGTGCCAGCAGTCCATATGGACTAGGGGGGCCGACGAGCTCCTATAATTCACCCCTCCACTTT. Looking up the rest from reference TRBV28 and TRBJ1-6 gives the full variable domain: DVKVTQSSRYLVKRTGEKVFLECVQDMDHENMFWYRQDPGLGLRLIYFSYDVKMKEKGDIPEGYSVSREKKERFSLILESASTNQTSMYLCASSPYGLGGPTSSYNSPLHFGNGTRLTVT.

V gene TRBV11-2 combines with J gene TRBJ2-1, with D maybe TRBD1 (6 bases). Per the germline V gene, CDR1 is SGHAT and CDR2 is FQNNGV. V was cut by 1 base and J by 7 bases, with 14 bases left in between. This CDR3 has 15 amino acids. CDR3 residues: CASSLGGWGLNEQFF. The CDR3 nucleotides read TGTGCCAGCAGCTTAGGGGGATGGGGGCTGAATGAGCAGTTCTTC.

CDR3 residues: CASYREDYGYTF. CDR3 DNA: TGTGCCAGCTACAGGGAAGACTATGGCTACACCTTC. This chain connects TRBV6-5 to TRBJ1-2; possibly TRBD1 for D (6 bases). V was pared by 8 bases and J by 3 bases, with 10 bases between. The CDR3 is 12 amino acids. CDR1 is MNHEY and CDR2 is SVGAGI in the germline V gene.

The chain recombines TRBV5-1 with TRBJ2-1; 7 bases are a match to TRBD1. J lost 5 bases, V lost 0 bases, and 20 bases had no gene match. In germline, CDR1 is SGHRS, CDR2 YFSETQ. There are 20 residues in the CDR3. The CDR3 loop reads CASSLVLLVPTGTNNNEQFF. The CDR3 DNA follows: TGCGCCAGCAGCTTGGTCCTTTTAGTTCCGACAGGGACGAATAACAATGAGCAGTTCTTC.

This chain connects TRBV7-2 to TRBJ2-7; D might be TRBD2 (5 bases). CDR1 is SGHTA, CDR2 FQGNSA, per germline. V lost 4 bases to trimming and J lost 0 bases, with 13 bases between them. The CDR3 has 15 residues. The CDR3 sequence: CASSSGGSSSYEQYF. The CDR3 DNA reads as TGTGCCAGCAGCTCCGGCGGGTCCAGCTCCTACGAGCAGTACTTC. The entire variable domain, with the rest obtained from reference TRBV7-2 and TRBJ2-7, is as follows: GAGVSQSPSNKVTEKGKDVELRCDPISGHTALYWYRQSLGQGLEFLIYFQGNSAPDKSGLPSDRFSAERTGGSVSTLTIQRTQQEDSAVYLCASSSGGSSSYEQYFGPGTRLTVT.